This T cell receptor (beta chain) was sequenced during a study of cytomegalovirus exposure and HLA in healthy donors (dated by TCRdb to about 2017). Regarding the study in general: According to an earlier analysis of 550 to 700 of the donors, 150 million to 200 million T cells yielded approximately 120 million unique TCR beta sequences and around 280 Gb of sequence data. An early release covering 550 to 650 HLA-typed donors comprised roughly 300 gigabases of sequencing data and about 90 million unique TCR sequences. Among the approximately 400 genotyped donors, around 81% belonged to the genetic ancestry cluster associated with self-reported Caucasian donors. The aim of the study was to test whether cataloging public T cell receptors could identify signatures of past pathogen exposure. The T cell repertoires of 666 subjects were profiled by immunosequencing and related to cytomegalovirus serostatus. A separate validation cohort of more than 100 different subjects was used in addition to the roughly 670-subject first cohort. High-throughput TCR immunosequencing, statistical association of individual TCRs with disease status, and machine learning were combined to predict cytomegalovirus infection status. To study patterns of TCR occurrence, a later analysis re-analyzed previously published TCR beta repertoires from around 660 donors and added high-resolution HLA genotyping. In the later analysis, no new phenotypic data were used to find candidate immune exposures; instead, reliance was placed on TCR beta sequences and their occurrence across donors. An earlier analysis of fewer than 700 of the donors applied high-throughput TCR beta sequencing to assess whether each TCR beta V gene segment acted as functional or pseudogenic. Donor age, sex, ethnicity and CMV serostatus were compiled alongside the repertoire data. A later genetic analysis used genome-wide SNP genotypes for 398 of the 666 donors, treating that subset as a discovery cohort. All discovery cohort repertoires had been generated on a single sequencing platform. Class I and class II HLA loci were covered by the typing at four-digit resolution. Typing coverage differed by locus: A, B, C, DRB1 and DQB1 were typed in roughly 620-640 donors, DQA1 in approximately 520, DPA1 in nearly 610, and DPB1 in approximately 450. Roughly 5 DR-DQ haplotypes were handled as single units for association and clustering, since linkage in the cohort was strong. Across under 500 genotyped donors of the cohort, an average of approximately 240,000 unique TCR beta nucleotide sequences per donor were sequenced, and roughly 18% of those sequences were non-productive.

This clone was observed a few times. Its antigen is still unknown. Base qualities are missing; no much larger clone stands one base away. To prepare the library, the immunoSEQ multiplex PCR assay was applied. A mixture of 60 forward primers for TCR Vbeta segments and 13 reverse primers for TCR Jbeta segments was used in the multiplex PCR. The CDR3 region of rearranged TCR beta genes was amplified from genomic DNA with a multiplex PCR assay. Amplified TCR beta libraries were sequenced as 87-base-pair reads on the Illumina HiSeq System. The original pipeline was this. Across the roughly 670 repertoires, a later analysis counted 78 million or so unique TCR beta chains, 9.5 million to 13 million of which were shared by at least two donors. Raw reads were error-corrected and collapsed into unique sequences by a nearest-neighbor algorithm in which closely related sequences were merged to remove PCR and sequencing errors. Alignment of CDR3 sequences to IMGT reference sequences was used to assign V, D and J gene segments. For a sequence to be retained, a match of at least six nucleotides to both a V gene segment and a J gene segment was required. A rearrangement was called productive if the CDR3 had no stop codons and remained in frame with V and J, and every other rearrangement was called non-productive. CDR3 was defined according to IMGT convention as the region running from the second conserved V-encoded cysteine to the conserved J-encoded phenylalanine. In an earlier analysis of more than 550 of the donors, sequences lacking an unambiguous match to a single V gene segment were excluded. An earlier analysis of about 600 of the donors called V segments functional above 56.7% productive rearrangements and segregating when the between-donor standard deviation exceeded 5%. A statistical classification framework was developed to diagnose cytomegalovirus status using the catalog of TCR beta chain sequences. In a later analysis, TCR nucleotide sequences were compared against IMGT/GENE-DB human TR gene sequences so that V and J genes could be assigned. A later analysis assigned CDR3 sequences and most-parsimonious VDJ recombination scenarios with the TCRdist pipeline. In a later analysis, every TCR beta chain was defined by the combination of its CDR3 amino acid sequence and its V-gene family, and reads without a unique V-gene family were dropped. As a way to deal with suspected cross-contamination and a sequencing artifact, a later analysis dropped 450 to 700 nucleotide sequences that were highly shared and had low generation probability. In a later analysis, a clonal expansion index was calculated for each public chain from normalized within-repertoire ranks of inferred template counts. In a later analysis, generation probabilities were computed using a VDJ recombination model fitted to out-of-frame rearrangements, and the results were checked against IGoR. A later analysis scored TCR-TCR, TCR-HLA and TCR-CMV co-occurrence with hypergeometric tests, applying a repertoire-size bias correction to TCR pairs. In a later analysis, false discovery rates were estimated by permuting HLA or CMV assignments 20 times. In a later analysis, co-occurring TCRs were grouped using DBSCAN, and TCRdist sequence similarity was added for clustering within HLA-allele-positive subsets. Repertoires with fewer than 30,000 or more than 120,000 public chains, plus five repertoires with anomalous nucleotide sharing, were excluded from co-occurrence clustering. Here the immuneACCESS table is served through TCRdb, limited to in-frame sequences with V and J called. Missing clones are a known gap in these copies; in checked studies unresolved V genes cover under half, and the rest lacks a known reason. V and J calls and clone size follow that table, whereas D and trimming were derived from the DNA. Present in this sample are 90,000 to 110,000 clones, roughly 73% of which were seen just once. The top ten clonotypes cover approximately 8.6% of the sample.

The CDR3 goes from the cysteine to the phenylalanine over 16 residues. The read is trimmed to its CDR3 DNA, 48 bases read in frame from base 1. Relative to germline, V is 1 base shorter and J is 0 bases shorter, with 12 bases between their ends. CDR1 and CDR2, looked up from the germline V gene, are LGHNA and YSLEER. The cohort comprised some 680 healthy bone marrow donors. All cohort members were sampled while nominally healthy, although unrecorded immune exposures were likely present. The donor was CMV seropositive and was included in the group of 250 to 350 seropositive cohort members. Each donor provided a peripheral blood sample, and peripheral blood mononuclear cells were used for TCR beta sequencing. Genomic DNA was extracted from the blood cell samples with the Qiagen DNeasy Blood Extraction Kit. The paper's findings and limits, for the study overall: In a later genetic analysis, a missense DCLRE1C variant was associated with V-gene and J-gene trimming of TCR beta chains, and the association was replicated in an independent cohort. A further reported finding was that TCR beta sequences accurately predicted the HLA-A and HLA-B alleles for most subjects in the first cohort. When HLA alleles, especially DR and DQ, strongly co-occurred, attributing TCR associations to individual alleles was difficult. In a later analysis, HLA-associated TCR beta chains were found to be more clonally expanded and to have lower generation probabilities than equally common non-associated chains. The authors suggested that the approach could potentially be extended to other disease states and immunological phenotypes. In both the original and validation cohorts, the classifier was reported to diagnose cytomegalovirus status with high specificity and sensitivity. A total of roughly 160 TCR beta chains were listed by the study as associated with cytomegalovirus. At a false discovery rate of 0.05, a later analysis linked some 17,000 TCR beta sequences to specific HLA alleles. The presence/absence analyses assumed that sequencing depth was roughly uniform across donors, and that assumption may not be true. In a later analysis, TCR association rates were found to vary across HLA loci, with the most associated TCRs seen for DRB1 alleles and the fewest for HLA-C alleles. This cohort had only TCR beta chains sequenced, and the lack of alpha or paired-chain data limited which features could be detected. Roughly 17 rarely observed V segments, including chromosome 9 orphons, were excluded from the earlier analysis of approximately 500 of the donors because counts were too low. Immune exposure information for the cohort was limited to CMV serostatus. Three of the identified cytomegalovirus-associated TCR beta chains were confirmed in vitro to be specific for cytomegalovirus antigens. While some public TCRs were present in many individuals, most TCR sequences turned up only very rarely across donors. According to a later analysis, parvovirus B19, influenza, CMV and Epstein-Barr virus appeared linked to several top co-occurrence clusters. Correlated functional status among segregating V segments might be attributable to linkage disequilibrium, but an unknown experimental factor could not be ruled out. Broadly in line with IMGT annotations, most TCR beta V segments showed up in productive rearrangements about 87% or about 30% of the time in an earlier analysis of several hundred of the donors. Because the 87-base-pair reads could not distinguish some IMGT-functional V segments, including TRBV6-2 and TRBV6-3, those segments were excluded. According to a later genetic analysis, donors in an Asian-associated ancestry cluster had fewer N-insertions in productive TCRs than the approximately 710-donor mean. Because some donors lacked HLA typing at each locus, the association tests relied only on the typed subset. According to a later analysis, most CMV-associated TCR beta chains appeared to be HLA-restricted, and the HLA associations seemed to be driven largely by CMV exposure. The sequencing pipeline was judged likely to have produced a cluster of highly shared sequence variants as a technical artifact.

Sample: PBMCs. This clonotype originated in a woman aged 40 to 50 in good health and CMV-seropositive. This chain joins TRBV4-3 to TRBJ1-2; perhaps TRBD1 is the D gene, with 6 bases matching. The bases are TGCGCCAGCAGCCAAGTGGCAGGGGATCCTAACTATGGCTACACCTTC. Translated, it reads CASSQVAGDPNYGYTF.